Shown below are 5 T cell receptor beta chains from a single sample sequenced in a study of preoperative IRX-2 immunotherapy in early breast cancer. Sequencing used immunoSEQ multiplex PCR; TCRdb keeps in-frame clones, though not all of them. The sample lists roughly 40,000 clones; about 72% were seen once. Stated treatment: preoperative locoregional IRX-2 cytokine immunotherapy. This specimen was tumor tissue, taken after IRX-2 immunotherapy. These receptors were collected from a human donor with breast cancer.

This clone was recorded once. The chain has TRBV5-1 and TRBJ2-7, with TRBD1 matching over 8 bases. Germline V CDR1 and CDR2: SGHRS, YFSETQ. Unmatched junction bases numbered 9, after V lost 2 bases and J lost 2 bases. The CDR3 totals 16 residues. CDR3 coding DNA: TGCGCCAGCAGCTTATCCGCGACAGGGGCCCCCTACGAGCAGTACTTC. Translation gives CASSLSATGAPYEQYF.

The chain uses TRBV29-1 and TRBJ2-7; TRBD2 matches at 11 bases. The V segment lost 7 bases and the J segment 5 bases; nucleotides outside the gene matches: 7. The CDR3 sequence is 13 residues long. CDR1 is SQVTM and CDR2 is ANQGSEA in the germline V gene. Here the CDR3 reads CSGLTSGRDEQYF. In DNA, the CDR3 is TGCAGCGGTCTTACTAGCGGGAGAGACGAGCAGTACTTC.

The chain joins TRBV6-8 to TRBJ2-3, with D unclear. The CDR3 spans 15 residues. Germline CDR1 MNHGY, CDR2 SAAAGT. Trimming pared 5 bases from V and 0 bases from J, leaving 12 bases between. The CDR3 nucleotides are TGTGCCAGCAGTGAGGTCACCCTAAGCACAGATACGCAGTATTTT. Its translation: CASSEVTLSTDTQYF.

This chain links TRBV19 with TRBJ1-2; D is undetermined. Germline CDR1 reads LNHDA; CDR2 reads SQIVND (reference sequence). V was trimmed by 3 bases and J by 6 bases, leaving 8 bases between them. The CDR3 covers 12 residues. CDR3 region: CASSIVANGYTF. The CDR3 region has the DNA TGTGCCAGTAGTATTGTAGCGAATGGCTACACCTTC.

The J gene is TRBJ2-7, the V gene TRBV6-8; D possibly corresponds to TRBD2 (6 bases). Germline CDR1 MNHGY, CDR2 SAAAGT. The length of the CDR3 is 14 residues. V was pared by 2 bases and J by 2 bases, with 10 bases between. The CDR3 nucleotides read TGTGCCAGCAGTTACCAGGAGGGCCCCTACGAGCAGTACTTC. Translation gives CASSYQEGPYEQYF.